Listed below are T cell receptor beta chains from one sample, sequenced in a study of radiotherapy plus CTLA-4 blockade in lung cancer. TCRdb keeps only in-frame clones here, not all; method: immunoSEQ multiplex PCR. The sample shows nearly 110,000 clones, over 75% of them seen only once. The input for sequencing was peripheral blood, taken from a patient treated with radiotherapy plus ipilimumab. The receptors here all came from a human donor with non-small cell lung cancer that progressed on radiotherapy plus ipilimumab. Some clones in this sample may be carry-over from other donors' samples. Each CDR3 is given with its conserved first and last residue. The D gene is left open where the match is weak. Clone size appears in some rows only: once, few, many, or a class for an expanded clone.

J	size	D	V	length	DNA	CDR3
TRBJ2-1	NA	NA	TRBV5-6	16	TGTGCCAGCAGCTTAACGGGGGCGAATACCTACAATGAGCAGTTCTTC	CASSLTGANTYNEQFF
TRBJ2-3	NA	NA	TRBV14	13	TGTGCCAGCAGCCAAGACGGGTACGATACGCAGTATTTT	CASSQDGYDTQYF
TRBJ2-7	NA	TRBD1	TRBV9	16	TGTGCCAGCAGCCCCGTGGGCAGGGGGTCCTCCTACGAGCAGTACTTC	CASSPVGRGSSYEQYF
TRBJ2-2	NA	NA	TRBV5-1	14	TGCGCCAGCAGCTCTCAACCGTCGACCGGGGAGCTGTTTTTT	CASSSQPSTGELFF
TRBJ1-2	NA	NA	TRBV21-1	14	TGTGCCAGCAAGGACTCCGGGACTAACTATGGCTACACCTTC	CASKDSGTNYGYTF
TRBJ2-3	few	TRBD2	TRBV2	15	TGTGCCAGCAGTGCCATGGGGGAGGGGACAGATACGCAGTATTTT	CASSAMGEGTDTQYF
TRBJ2-1	NA	TRBD2	TRBV5-1	14	TGCGCCAGCAGCTTGGCCACTAGCGGGGGGATTCAGTTCTTC	CASSLATSGGIQFF
TRBJ2-7	NA	TRBD2	TRBV11-2	17	TGTGCCAGCAGTATTGAATGGCTAGCGGGGGCTTCCTACGAGCAGTACTTC	CASSIEWLAGASYEQYF
TRBJ1-5	once	NA	TRBV21-1	20	TGTGCCAGCAGCACATTCACTCGATCTAGAACCGGGGTCCCCAATCAGCCCCAGCATTTT	CASSTFTRSRTGVPNQPQHF
TRBJ1-2	NA	NA	TRBV10-1	15	TGCGCCAGCAGTGAGTCAATGGGGGGAGGGTATGGCTACACCTTC	CASSESMGGGYGYTF
TRBJ1-5	NA	NA	TRBV4-3	15	TGCGCCAGCAGCCAAGAAAGGCAGGGGTATCAGCCCCAGCATTTT	CASSQERQGYQPQHF
TRBJ1-6	NA	TRBD1	TRBV9	16	TGTGCCAGCAGCGTCGGACCAGGGGGCCATAATTCACCCCTCCACTTT	CASSVGPGGHNSPLHF
TRBJ2-2	NA	NA	TRBV4-3	14	TGCGCCTCCGGGAGGGGGCCGAACACCGGGGAGCTGTTTTTT	CASGRGPNTGELFF
TRBJ2-2	NA	NA	TRBV11-3	15	TGTGCCAGCAGCTACCAGGGGCCGACCACCGGGGAGCTGTTTTTT	CASSYQGPTTGELFF
TRBJ2-1	NA	TRBD1	TRBV6-5	14	TGTGCCAGCAGTTACCGGCAGGGGGCAACCGGGCAGTTCTTC	CASSYRQGATGQFF
TRBJ2-7	NA	NA	TRBV2	11	TGTGCCAGCAGTGGTAGCTACGAGCAGTACTTC	CASSGSYEQYF
TRBJ2-1	once	NA	TRBV27	19	TGTGCCAGCAGTTTAAGGGGCCGTTACAGGGGGGGTTCTAGGAATGAGCAGTTCTTC	CASSLRGRYRGGSRNEQFF
TRBJ1-4	NA	NA	TRBV5-1	15	TGCGCCAGCAGCTTGTTCGGGGGCCTGGGGGAAAAACTGTTTTTT	CASSLFGGLGEKLFF
TRBJ1-1	few	TRBD1	TRBV7-8	14	TGTGCCAGCAGCCTACAGGGGGGCGACACTGAAGCTTTCTTT	CASSLQGGDTEAFF
TRBJ1-5	NA	NA	TRBV2	12	TGTGCCAGCAGTAAAAGCAATCAGCCCCAGCATTTT	CASSKSNQPQHF
TRBJ2-2	NA	TRBD1	TRBV18	15	TGTGCCAGCTCAGGACAGGGACGGTACACCGGGGAGCTGTTTTTT	CASSGQGRYTGELFF
TRBJ2-3	NA	NA	TRBV7-3	15	TGTGCCAGCTCCTTATGGGGGGGGCAATTGGGTACGCAGTATTTT	CASSLWGGQLGTQYF
TRBJ1-2	NA	NA	TRBV5-4	12	TGTGCCAGCAGCTTGGACGGGGTTGGCTACACCTTC	CASSLDGVGYTF
TRBJ1-5	NA	NA	TRBV19	14	TGTGCCAGTAGTATAACGGGGGGGAATCAGCCCCAGCATTTT	CASSITGGNQPQHF
TRBJ1-1	once	NA	TRBV11-2	15	TGTGCCAGCAGCTTAGGGTGGGGTTCGAACACTGAAGCTTTCTTT	CASSLGWGSNTEAFF
TRBJ2-5	NA	TRBD2	TRBV5-8	16	TGTGCCAGCAGCCCCGGACTAGCGGGTGACCAAGAGACCCAGTACTTC	CASSPGLAGDQETQYF
TRBJ1-5	NA	NA	TRBV6-5	15	TGTGCCAGCAGACCACTGACAGGCTTCAATCAGCCCCAGCATTTT	CASRPLTGFNQPQHF
TRBJ2-3	NA	TRBD1	TRBV5-1	15	TGCGCCAGCAGCTTGTGGGGACAGGCCACAGATACGCAGTATTTT	CASSLWGQATDTQYF
TRBJ1-4	NA	TRBD1	TRBV6-6	15	TGTGCCAGCAGCCGGGGACAGGGGGCGAATGAAAAACTGTTTTTT	CASSRGQGANEKLFF
TRBJ2-7	few	TRBD2	TRBV9	15	TGTGCCAGCAGCGCCGTAGCGGGGGAGACCTACGAGCAGTACTTC	CASSAVAGETYEQYF
TRBJ2-2	NA	NA	TRBV6-5	15	TGTGCCAGCAGTTACTCTTTCCTGAACACCGGGGAGCTGTTTTTT	CASSYSFLNTGELFF
TRBJ2-7	NA	TRBD1	TRBV6-5	15	TGTGCCAGCAGTTCACAAGACAGGGGAACCTACGAGCAGTACTTC	CASSSQDRGTYEQYF
TRBJ1-3	NA	NA	TRBV9	16	TGTGCCAGCAGCGTAGTTGCAGGCTTCTCTGGAAACACCATATATTTT	CASSVVAGFSGNTIYF
TRBJ2-1	NA	TRBD2	TRBV4-2	20	TGTGCCAGCAGCCAAGATGCCGGGACTAGCGGGGGGAGCTCCTACAATGAGCAGTTCTTC	CASSQDAGTSGGSSYNEQFF
TRBJ1-5	NA	NA	TRBV27	15	TGTGCCAGCAGCTCCGACAGCTTGCTCTATCAGGCCCAGCATTTT	CASSSDSLLYQAQHF
TRBJ1-2	NA	TRBD1	TRBV9	18	TGTGCCAGCAGCGTAGTAGCCCGTCAGGACAGGGGATACTATGGCTACACCTTC	CASSVVARQDRGYYGYTF
TRBJ1-2	NA	NA	TRBV7-8	15	TGTGCCAGCAGCCCGGGACACTCCCGGCTAGATGGCTACACCTTC	CASSPGHSRLDGYTF
TRBJ1-2	NA	TRBD1	TRBV11-2	15	TGTGCCAGCAGCTTAAAGACAGGGATAGGTGCTGGCTACACCTTC	CASSLKTGIGAGYTF
TRBJ1-2	NA	NA	TRBV6-1	15	TGTGCCAGCAGTGAAGCGCAGAGAACTTCCTATGGCTACACCTTC	CASSEAQRTSYGYTF
TRBJ1-1	NA	NA	TRBV7-7	14	TGTGCTAGCAGCCCAGTGGTGGGGGCTGTTGAAGCTTTCTTT	CASSPVVGAVEAFF
TRBJ1-5	NA	TRBD1	TRBV28	12	TGTGCCAGCAGTTGGACAGGGCGGCCCCAGCATTTT	CASSWTGRPQHF
TRBJ1-5	NA	NA	TRBV21-1	15	TGTGCCAGCAGCACAGATAGGTCAGGGAGTCAGCCCCAGCATTTT	CASSTDRSGSQPQHF
TRBJ1-4	NA	NA	TRBV4-3	16	TGCGCCAGCAGCCAAGATATTAACAGGAATAATGAAAAACTGTTTTTT	CASSQDINRNNEKLFF